The rows below give T cell receptor beta chains drawn from one sample of a study of cytomegalovirus exposure and HLA in healthy donors. Profiling relied on immunoSEQ multiplex PCR, and the TCRdb table lists in-frame clones only, not all of them. The sample holds approximately 130,000 clones, 84% seen once. The sample was PBMCs. These receptors all come from a man aged 45 to 65 in good health and CMV-seronegative. Each CDR3 is given with its conserved first and last residue. The D gene is left open where the match is weak. The size entry is marked missing in some rows and otherwise reads once, few, many or a size class.

d_call: TRBD2
clone_size: once
v_call: TRBV6-5
j_call: TRBJ2-7
cdr3_nt: TGTGCCAGCACCCTGGGTAGCGGGGGAACCGAGCAGTACTTC
cdr3_aa: CASTLGSGGTEQYF

d_call: TRBD1
clone_size: -
v_call: TRBV10-3
j_call: TRBJ2-2
cdr3_nt: TGTGCCATCGGCAGGACAGGGGGAACCGGGGAGCTGTTTTTT
cdr3_aa: CAIGRTGGTGELFF

d_call: TRBD1
clone_size: -
v_call: TRBV4-3
j_call: TRBJ1-2
cdr3_nt: TGCGCCAGCAGCCCGGGACAGGGCCAAAACCTAAACTATGGCTACACCTTC
cdr3_aa: CASSPGQGQNLNYGYTF

d_call: -
clone_size: -
v_call: TRBV29-1
j_call: TRBJ2-1
cdr3_nt: TGCAGCGTATACGGGACCTACAATGAGCAGTTCTTC
cdr3_aa: CSVYGTYNEQFF

d_call: -
clone_size: -
v_call: TRBV18
j_call: TRBJ1-1
cdr3_nt: TGTGCCAGCTCACCCCAGGCACAAGAAGCTTTCTTT
cdr3_aa: CASSPQAQEAFF

d_call: TRBD1
clone_size: -
v_call: TRBV5-1
j_call: TRBJ2-1
cdr3_nt: TGCGCCAGCAGCTCAACAGGGGGCAATGAGCAGTTCTTC
cdr3_aa: CASSSTGGNEQFF

d_call: TRBD1
clone_size: -
v_call: TRBV7-2
j_call: TRBJ1-6
cdr3_nt: TGTGCCAGCAGCCTCAATGCCGGGACAGGGTATAATTCACCCCTCCACTTT
cdr3_aa: CASSLNAGTGYNSPLHF

d_call: TRBD1
clone_size: -
v_call: TRBV5-1
j_call: TRBJ2-1
cdr3_nt: TGCGCCAGCAGCTTGGATGCAGGGGGAAACAATGAGCAGTTCTTC
cdr3_aa: CASSLDAGGNNEQFF

d_call: -
clone_size: few
v_call: TRBV4-2
j_call: TRBJ1-6
cdr3_nt: TGTGCCAGCAGCCAGCGGGTATATAATTCACCCCTCCACTTT
cdr3_aa: CASSQRVYNSPLHF

d_call: -
clone_size: -
v_call: TRBV7-6
j_call: TRBJ1-4
cdr3_nt: TGTGCCAGCACCCCATCGGCTACAGCTAATGAAAAACTGTTTTTT
cdr3_aa: CASTPSATANEKLFF

d_call: TRBD1
clone_size: -
v_call: TRBV5-4
j_call: TRBJ1-1
cdr3_nt: TGTGCCAGCAGCTTGTGGGACAGGACTACTGAAGCTTTCTTT
cdr3_aa: CASSLWDRTTEAFF

d_call: -
clone_size: -
v_call: TRBV19
j_call: TRBJ2-3
cdr3_nt: TGTGCCAGTAGCTCGAATATCATCAGGAGCACAGATACGCAGTATTTT
cdr3_aa: CASSSNIIRSTDTQYF

d_call: TRBD1
clone_size: -
v_call: TRBV5-6
j_call: TRBJ1-6
cdr3_nt: TGTGCCAGCAGCTTCCAGACCTCGGGACAGGGGGCTTCACCCCTCCACTTT
cdr3_aa: CASSFQTSGQGASPLHF

d_call: -
clone_size: -
v_call: TRBV7-8
j_call: TRBJ1-1
cdr3_nt: TGTGCCAGCAGCCCCCGACAGGTCATGAACACTGAAGCTTTCTTT
cdr3_aa: CASSPRQVMNTEAFF

d_call: -
clone_size: -
v_call: TRBV27
j_call: TRBJ2-7
cdr3_nt: TGTGCCAGCAGCTGGAGGTCCGGTGGGTCCTACGAGCAGTACTTC
cdr3_aa: CASSWRSGGSYEQYF

d_call: -
clone_size: -
v_call: TRBV2
j_call: TRBJ1-2
cdr3_nt: TGTGCCAGCAGGTCAGGGGACCTTAACTATGGCTACACCTTC
cdr3_aa: CASRSGDLNYGYTF

d_call: -
clone_size: once
v_call: TRBV5-4
j_call: TRBJ2-7
cdr3_nt: TGTGCCACCCAAAGCTCTGCGGGTTCCTACGAGCAGTACTTC
cdr3_aa: CATQSSAGSYEQYF

d_call: -
clone_size: -
v_call: TRBV28
j_call: TRBJ2-3
cdr3_nt: TGTGCCAGCGACAGGTCTGGATGGGCTACGCAGTATTTT
cdr3_aa: CASDRSGWATQYF

d_call: -
clone_size: few
v_call: TRBV2
j_call: TRBJ1-1
cdr3_nt: TGTGCCAGCAAGGGAGACGGGCGTGAACCTTTCTTT
cdr3_aa: CASKGDGREPFF

d_call: TRBD1
clone_size: -
v_call: TRBV5-1
j_call: TRBJ1-1
cdr3_nt: TGCGCCAGCAGCTCCGGGACAGTCATGAACACTGAAGCTTTCTTT
cdr3_aa: CASSSGTVMNTEAFF

d_call: -
clone_size: -
v_call: TRBV19
j_call: TRBJ1-2
cdr3_nt: TGTGCCAGTAGTCAAGCGGGATATGGCTACACCTTC
cdr3_aa: CASSQAGYGYTF

d_call: TRBD2
clone_size: -
v_call: TRBV23-1
j_call: TRBJ2-5
cdr3_nt: TGCGCCAGCAGTCGGACTAGCGGGGGGGGTAACCAAGAGACCCAGTACTTC
cdr3_aa: CASSRTSGGGNQETQYF

d_call: TRBD1
clone_size: -
v_call: TRBV27
j_call: TRBJ1-6
cdr3_nt: TGTGCCAGCAGGACAGGGGGCGGATCACCCCTCCACTTT
cdr3_aa: CASRTGGGSPLHF

d_call: TRBD2
clone_size: -
v_call: TRBV25-1
j_call: TRBJ2-1
cdr3_nt: TGTGCCAGCAGTGGTTTCGGGGGGAGCTCCTACAATGAGCAGTTCTTC
cdr3_aa: CASSGFGGSSYNEQFF

d_call: TRBD1
clone_size: -
v_call: TRBV6-1
j_call: TRBJ1-5
cdr3_nt: TGTGCCAGCACTCGAACAGGGGATCAGCCCCAGCATTTT
cdr3_aa: CASTRTGDQPQHF

d_call: TRBD1
clone_size: -
v_call: TRBV15
j_call: TRBJ1-4
cdr3_nt: TGTGCCACCGGGTTTGAAGGAGACAGGGTAAAAGAAAAACTGTTTTTT
cdr3_aa: CATGFEGDRVKEKLFF

d_call: -
clone_size: few
v_call: TRBV5-1
j_call: TRBJ1-1
cdr3_nt: TGCGCCAGCAGCTTCCGCAGAATGAACACTGAAGCTTTCTTT
cdr3_aa: CASSFRRMNTEAFF

d_call: -
clone_size: -
v_call: TRBV9
j_call: TRBJ1-2
cdr3_nt: TGTGCCAGCAGCGTAGTTGGGGGCGACTATGGCTACACCTTC
cdr3_aa: CASSVVGGDYGYTF

d_call: -
clone_size: -
v_call: TRBV6-7
j_call: TRBJ2-7
cdr3_nt: TGTGCCAGCAGTTACCACCGACACTACGAGCAGTACTTC
cdr3_aa: CASSYHRHYEQYF

d_call: -
clone_size: -
v_call: TRBV10-3
j_call: TRBJ2-2
cdr3_nt: TGTGCCATCAGTGATCCGTCGAGGGGGGGTACGGCCGGGGAGCTGTTTTTT
cdr3_aa: CAISDPSRGGTAGELFF

d_call: -
clone_size: -
v_call: TRBV7-9
j_call: TRBJ2-3
cdr3_nt: TGTGCCAGCAGCTTAAGTCCGGTCGATACGCAGTATTTT
cdr3_aa: CASSLSPVDTQYF

d_call: TRBD2
clone_size: -
v_call: TRBV5-4
j_call: TRBJ2-1
cdr3_nt: TGTGCCAGCAGCTCCGGGACTAGCGGGGGGTATGAGCAGTTCTTC
cdr3_aa: CASSSGTSGGYEQFF

d_call: TRBD1
clone_size: -
v_call: TRBV7-2
j_call: TRBJ1-1
cdr3_nt: TGTGCCAGCAGCTCCGGACAGGGAGTAACTGCTTTCTTT
cdr3_aa: CASSSGQGVTAFF

d_call: TRBD2
clone_size: -
v_call: TRBV5-4
j_call: TRBJ2-1
cdr3_nt: TGTGCGACCGGGGGGGCCAGCTCCTACAATGAGCAGTTCTTC
cdr3_aa: CATGGASSYNEQFF

d_call: -
clone_size: -
v_call: TRBV29-1
j_call: TRBJ1-5
cdr3_nt: TGCAGCGTTGGGACAGTCGACCAGCCCCAGCATTTT
cdr3_aa: CSVGTVDQPQHF

d_call: -
clone_size: -
v_call: TRBV6-1
j_call: TRBJ1-1
cdr3_nt: TGTGCCAGCAGAAGACAGTATGAAGCTTTCTTT
cdr3_aa: CASRRQYEAFF

d_call: -
clone_size: once
v_call: TRBV19
j_call: TRBJ1-1
cdr3_nt: TGTGCCATCTCGAGGGGGACTGAAGCTTTCTTT
cdr3_aa: CAISRGTEAFF

d_call: -
clone_size: -
v_call: TRBV7-8
j_call: TRBJ1-1
cdr3_nt: TGTGCCAGCAGCCCACGACAGACGAACACTGAAGCTTTCTTT
cdr3_aa: CASSPRQTNTEAFF

d_call: TRBD2
clone_size: once
v_call: TRBV7-9
j_call: TRBJ2-3
cdr3_nt: TGTGCCAGCAGCTTTCATAGCGGGGGGCCGTCAGATACGCAGTATTTT
cdr3_aa: CASSFHSGGPSDTQYF

d_call: TRBD2
clone_size: -
v_call: TRBV5-8
j_call: TRBJ2-5
cdr3_nt: TGTGCCAGCAGCTTGGGATCCGGGACTAGCGGAGAGACCCAGTACTTC
cdr3_aa: CASSLGSGTSGETQYF

d_call: TRBD1
clone_size: -
v_call: TRBV5-1
j_call: TRBJ2-7
cdr3_nt: TGCGCCAGCAGCTTCGGGGGGACAGGGTTTACCTACGAGCAGTACTTC
cdr3_aa: CASSFGGTGFTYEQYF

d_call: TRBD1
clone_size: -
v_call: TRBV10-2
j_call: TRBJ1-3
cdr3_nt: TGCGCCAGCAGCGATGGACAGGGCGGTGGAAACACCATATATTTT
cdr3_aa: CASSDGQGGGNTIYF

d_call: -
clone_size: -
v_call: TRBV30
j_call: TRBJ1-3
cdr3_nt: TGTGCCTGGTCTTACAGCTCTGGAAACACCATATATTTT
cdr3_aa: CAWSYSSGNTIYF

d_call: -
clone_size: -
v_call: TRBV2
j_call: TRBJ1-2
cdr3_nt: TGTGCCACCTCGGGGGGTGGAGGCTACACCTTC
cdr3_aa: CATSGGGGYTF

d_call: -
clone_size: -
v_call: TRBV2
j_call: TRBJ1-2
cdr3_nt: TGTGCCAGCAGTGAAGGGGGGGTCGGCTACACCTTC
cdr3_aa: CASSEGGVGYTF

d_call: -
clone_size: -
v_call: TRBV4-2
j_call: TRBJ1-2
cdr3_nt: TGTGCCAGCAGCCAAGACAGGGTCAACTATGGCTACACCTTC
cdr3_aa: CASSQDRVNYGYTF

d_call: -
clone_size: -
v_call: TRBV6-4
j_call: TRBJ2-7
cdr3_nt: TGTGCCAGCAGTGACTCGAATCGAGGGTTTCGTCTAGCAGCCGTGGAGTTCTACGAGCAGTACTTC
cdr3_aa: CASSDSNRGFRLAAVEFYEQYF

d_call: TRBD1
clone_size: few
v_call: TRBV4-1
j_call: TRBJ1-2
cdr3_nt: TGCGCCAGCAGCGACCGGGACAGGGGGAACTATGGCTACACCTTC
cdr3_aa: CASSDRDRGNYGYTF

d_call: TRBD2
clone_size: medium-sized
v_call: TRBV6-4
j_call: TRBJ2-3
cdr3_nt: TGTGCCAGCAGTGAGCGGGGGGGCACAGATACGCAGTATTTT
cdr3_aa: CASSERGGTDTQYF

d_call: -
clone_size: -
v_call: TRBV7-9
j_call: TRBJ1-4
cdr3_nt: TGTGCCAGCAGGCCCAAAGAGGCTATTAATGAAAAACTGTTTTTT
cdr3_aa: CASRPKEAINEKLFF

d_call: -
clone_size: -
v_call: TRBV18
j_call: TRBJ1-1
cdr3_nt: TGTGCCAGCTCGACGGGACAACTAACTGAAGCTTTCTTT
cdr3_aa: CASSTGQLTEAFF

d_call: -
clone_size: once
v_call: TRBV5-4
j_call: TRBJ1-2
cdr3_nt: TGTGCCAGCAGCTTCAGCGGGGGCGACTATGGCTACACCTTC
cdr3_aa: CASSFSGGDYGYTF

d_call: TRBD1
clone_size: -
v_call: TRBV7-9
j_call: TRBJ2-7
cdr3_nt: TGTGCCAGCAGCTTCACGGACAGGGTGTACGAGCAGTACTTC
cdr3_aa: CASSFTDRVYEQYF

d_call: -
clone_size: -
v_call: TRBV1
j_call: TRBJ2-3
cdr3_nt: TGCTCCCACGGGAAGCGGGGGGCAGATACGCAGTATTTT
cdr3_aa: CSHGKRGADTQYF

d_call: TRBD2
clone_size: -
v_call: TRBV19
j_call: TRBJ2-5
cdr3_nt: TGTGCCAGTACTTCAGGGCCGGGAGGCCAAGAGACCCAGTACTTC
cdr3_aa: CASTSGPGGQETQYF

d_call: TRBD2
clone_size: -
v_call: TRBV29-1
j_call: TRBJ2-1
cdr3_nt: TGCAGCGTTGCCGGCGGGGGGGCGATTGAGCAGTTCTTC
cdr3_aa: CSVAGGGAIEQFF

d_call: -
clone_size: -
v_call: TRBV6-5
j_call: TRBJ1-1
cdr3_nt: TGTGCCAGCAGATCCCTCACAGGAGACACTGAAGCTTTCTTT
cdr3_aa: CASRSLTGDTEAFF

d_call: TRBD2
clone_size: -
v_call: TRBV5-1
j_call: TRBJ2-7
cdr3_nt: TGCGCCAGCAGCTTGGAAGGACTAGCGGGGGGTCGGTACGAGCAGTACTTC
cdr3_aa: CASSLEGLAGGRYEQYF

d_call: -
clone_size: -
v_call: TRBV5-1
j_call: TRBJ1-1
cdr3_nt: TGCGCCAGCAGCGAAACAACAGTGAACACTGAAGCTTTCTTT
cdr3_aa: CASSETTVNTEAFF

d_call: -
clone_size: -
v_call: TRBV7-2
j_call: TRBJ2-7
cdr3_nt: TGTGCCAGCAGCTTAGGGGGCCCCAGGGGATACGAGCAGTACTTC
cdr3_aa: CASSLGGPRGYEQYF